This TCR beta chain came from a study of neurological immune-mediated disorders. The CDR3 loop spans 14 amino acids. V lost 1 base and J 1 base, leaving 7 bases between the germline ends. CDR1 and CDR2 from the germline V gene are SGHVS and FNYEAQ. General study points: The absence of shared CDR3 amino acid sequences among expanded clones across subjects suggests private repertoires in all groups.

The cDNA was synthesized by 5'RACE incorporating 10-nucleotide random UMIs. A single record per CDR3 protein comes from TCRdb applying MiXCR to the 5' RACE reads. The sample consists of approximately 20,000 distinct CDR3 sequences, 15% of them appearing once. This clonotype was observed many times. The antigen is undetermined. Specimen: PBMCs. The rearrangement uses TRBV7-6 and TRBJ2-5; possible D gene TRBD2, 5 bases. The clonotype comes from a female donor with HTLV-1-associated myelopathy (HAM/TSP). CDR3 sequence reads: CASSLGTFQETQYF. In DNA form, the CDR3 reads TGTGCCAGCAGCTTAGGGACTTTCCAAGAGACCCAGTACTTC.